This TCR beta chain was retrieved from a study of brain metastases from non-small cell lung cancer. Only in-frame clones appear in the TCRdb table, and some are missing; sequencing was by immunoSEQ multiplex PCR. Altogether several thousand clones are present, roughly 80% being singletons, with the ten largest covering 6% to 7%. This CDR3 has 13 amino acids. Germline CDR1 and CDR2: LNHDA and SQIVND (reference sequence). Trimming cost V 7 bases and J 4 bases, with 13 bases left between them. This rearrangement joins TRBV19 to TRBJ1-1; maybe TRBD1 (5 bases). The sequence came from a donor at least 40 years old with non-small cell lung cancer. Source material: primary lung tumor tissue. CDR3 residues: CASIGKGSTEAFF. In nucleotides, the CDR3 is TGTGCCAGTATTGGAAAGGGGAGCACTGAAGCTTTCTTT.